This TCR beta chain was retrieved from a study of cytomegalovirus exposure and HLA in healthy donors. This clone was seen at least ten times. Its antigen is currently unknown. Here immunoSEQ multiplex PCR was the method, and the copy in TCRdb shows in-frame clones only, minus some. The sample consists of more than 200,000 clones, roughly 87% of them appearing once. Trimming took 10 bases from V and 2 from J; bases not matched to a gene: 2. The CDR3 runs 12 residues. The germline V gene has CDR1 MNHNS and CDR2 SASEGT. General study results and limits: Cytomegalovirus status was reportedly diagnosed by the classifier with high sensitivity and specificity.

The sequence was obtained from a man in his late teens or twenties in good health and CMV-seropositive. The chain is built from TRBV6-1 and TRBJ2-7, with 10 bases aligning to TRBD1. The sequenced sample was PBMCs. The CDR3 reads CATGQGAYEQYF. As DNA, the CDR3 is TGTGCCACCGGACAGGGGGCCTACGAGCAGTACTTC.